These 25 T cell receptor beta chains were all obtained from the same sample, sequenced in a study of T cells in Graves' hyperthyroidism and ophthalmopathy. Amplified TCR beta CDR3 regions derived from RNA transcripts. HTBI primers were used for first-round RT-PCR of the TCR CDR3. MiXCR, applied by TCRdb to the multiplex PCR reads, yields one record per CDR3 protein. The data hold about 400,000 distinct CDR3 sequences, with around 16% observed a single time. Sequencing was carried out using blood. The receptors stem from a young woman with Graves' hyperthyroidism that later progressed to Graves' ophthalmopathy.

Many counts were recorded for this clonotype. The J gene is TRBJ1-1, the V gene TRBV20-1; 7 bases agree with TRBD1. J was trimmed by 0 bases and V by 5 bases; bases with no gene match: 12. Germline lookup yields CDR1 DFQATT and CDR2 SNEGSKA (reference sequence). This CDR3 has 16 residues. The CDR3 nucleotides are TGCAGTGCTGGGCGACAGGGACGCCCAATGAACACTGAAGCTTTCTTT. Amino acids: CSAGRQGRPMNTEAFF.

This clonotype showed up just a few times. This chain connects TRBV7-2 to TRBJ2-1; the D call may be TRBD1 or TRBD2 (5 bases each). The V gene's germline CDR1 is SGHTA and CDR2 FQGNSA. V lost 4 bases and J 8 bases, leaving 18 bases between the germline ends. CDR3 length: 15 amino acids. CDR3 bases: TGTGCCAGCAGCTCTAGAGGGACCCCTTTGGATGAGCAGTTCTTC. The encoded protein is CASSSRGTPLDEQFF.

The sample holds many counts of this clonotype. J is TRBJ2-1 and V is TRBV20-1, with D perhaps TRBD1 (5 bases). This CDR3 has 15 residues. V was clipped by 0 bases and J by 7 bases, with 16 bases between them. CDR1 is DFQATT and CDR2 is SNEGSKA in the germline V gene (reference sequence). CDR3 sequence: CSARDLRAAHNEQFF. DNA of the CDR3: TGCAGTGCTAGAGATCTCAGGGCAGCCCATAATGAGCAGTTCTTC.

This clonotype was recorded at least ten times. J is TRBJ2-1 and V is TRBV3-2; the table names TRBD1, a call not compared with the DNA. TRBV3-2 is marked as a pseudogene. CDR3 length: 14 amino acids. In DNA, the CDR3 is TGTGCCAGCAGCCAGAGACAGGGGTTGAATGAGCAGTTCTTC. The encoded protein is CASSQRQGLNEQFF.

The CDR3 sequence is CASNHRGREAGELFF. The CDR3 DNA reads as TGTGCCAGCAATCACAGGGGGCGAGAGGCCGGGGAGCTGTTTTTT. The V gene is TRBV28, the J gene TRBJ2-2; 9 bases agree with TRBD1. Germline trimming cut 7 bases from V and 6 bases from J; bases unmatched to any gene: 9. The CDR3 has 15 residues. Germline V CDR1 and CDR2: MDHEN, SYDVKM.

Ten or more counts support this clonotype. The chain links TRBV2 to TRBJ2-3, with D uncertain. Trimming left V 6 bases short and J 0 bases short, with 10 bases between. Germline loops: CDR1 SNHLY, CDR2 FYNNEI. The CDR3 spans 14 residues. As DNA, the CDR3 is TGTGCCAGCAGCGTCGGCAGGAGCACAGATACGCAGTATTTT. Translated: CASSVGRSTDTQYF.

A remark on this clonotype: Just one base apart from a much larger clone, this may be a read error. This chain links TRBV7-9 with TRBJ2-2, with TRBD2 as a possible D gene (7 bases). Germline assignment: CDR1 SEHNR and CDR2 FQNEAQ (reference sequence). Trimming left V 1 base short and J 4 bases short, with 13 bases between. There are 16 residues in the CDR3. For the CDR3, the DNA is TGTGCCAGCAGCTTAGGAAACGCGGGGGCCACCGGGGAGCTGTTTTTT. It specifies CASSLGNAGATGELFF.

In its sample, this clonotype was seen many times. The V gene is TRBV2, the J gene TRBJ2-7, with D maybe TRBD2 (6 bases). Trimming removed 3 bases at V and 0 bases at J, with 12 bases between. Germline V gene lookup returns CDR1 SNHLY and CDR2 FYNNEI. The CDR3 length is 15 residues. This CDR3 reads CASSDGGRSSYEQYF. As DNA, the CDR3 is TGTGCCAGCAGTGACGGGGGACGGAGCTCCTACGAGCAGTACTTC.

In this sample, this clonotype turned up many times. This rearrangement joins TRBV28 to TRBJ1-2; 10 bases align to TRBD1. Per the germline V gene, CDR1 is MDHEN and CDR2 is SYDVKM. This CDR3 spans 17 amino acids. With 3 bases clipped from V and 4 bases from J, the junction kept 11 bases outside the gene matches. Here the CDR3 reads CASSFAGTGATIYGYTF. The CDR3 DNA follows: TGTGCCAGCAGTTTCGCCGGGACAGGGGCTACTATCTATGGCTACACCTTC.

This clonotype was recorded only once. The chain carries TRBV5-1 and TRBJ1-6, with D unclear. The CDR3 is made up of 14 amino acids. CDR1 and CDR2 from the germline V gene are SGHRS and YFSETQ. V was shortened by 7 bases and J by 0 bases, with 8 bases between the two germline ends. CDR3 amino acids: CASPWGSYNSPLHF. The DNA of the CDR3 is TGCGCCAGCCCTTGGGGCTCCTATAATTCACCCCTCCACTTT.

A word on this clonotype: A much more abundant neighbour one base away suggests this may be a read error. The gene calls are TRBV2 and TRBJ1-1; D is possibly TRBD1 (6 bases). The germline CDR1 and CDR2 sequences are SNHLY and FYNNEI. The CDR3 has 11 residues. This CDR3 is CACSTTGFAFF. Here the CDR3 DNA reads TGTGCCTGCAGTACAACAGGGTTCGCTTTCTTT.

The chain uses TRBV5-4 and TRBJ1-1; possibly TRBD1 for D (6 bases). The CDR3 has 15 residues. CDR1 is SGHNT and CDR2 is YYREEE in the germline V gene (reference sequence). V dropped 4 bases and J dropped 6 bases, with 19 bases sitting between them. CDR3 sequence (DNA): TGTGCCAGCAGCCCTACAGGGAATTTGTTCTCTGAAGCTTTCTTT. This sequence encodes CASSPTGNLFSEAFF.

On this clonotype itself: This may stem from a read error, because a much larger clone lies one nucleotide away. The V and J genes are TRBV7-9 and TRBJ2-3, with D hard to call. The CDR3 covers 17 residues. Germline loops: CDR1 SEHNR, CDR2 FQNEAQ (reference sequence). CDR3 loop: CASSPRRQRVGTDAQYF. The CDR3 DNA is TGTGCCAGCAGCCCGCGACGCCAAAGGGTTGGAACAGATGCGCAGTATTTT. Full variable domain (outside the CDR3, taken from reference TRBV7-9 and TRBJ2-3): DTGVSQNPRHKITKRGQNVTFRCDPISEHNRLYWYRQTLGQGPEFLTYFQNEAQLEKSRLLSDRFSAERPKGSFSTLEIQRTEQGDSAMYLCASSPRRQRVGTDAQYFGPGTRLTVL.

Many counts were recorded for this clonotype. In DNA form, the CDR3 reads TGTGCCAGCAGTTTAATGGCTAGCGGCTCCTACAATGAGCAGTTCTTC. As protein: CASSLMASGSYNEQFF. The rearrangement uses TRBV27 and TRBJ2-1; 7 bases are a match to TRBD2. Looked up from germline, CDR1 is MNHEY and CDR2 is SMNVEV (reference sequence). J lost 0 bases, V lost 2 bases, and 4 bases had no gene match. CDR3 length equals 16 residues.

This clonotype occurred many times. The rearrangement links TRBV29-1 to TRBJ2-1; D might be TRBD2 (6 bases). Germline V gives CDR1 SQVTM, CDR2 ANQGSEA. The CDR3 contains 17 residues. Trimming took 4 bases from V and 0 from J, leaving 19 bases between them. CDR3 DNA: TGCAGCGTTGTGTTGGTAGCGGAGGGACCCTCCTACAATGAGCAGTTCTTC. Translating gives CSVVLVAEGPSYNEQFF.

A note on this clonotype: This clone may be a read error of a much larger clone one base away. V usage is TRBV3-1 and J usage is TRBJ2-7, with 9 bases identical to TRBD2. Germline CDR1 and CDR2: LGHDT and YNNKEL (reference sequence). This CDR3 spans 15 amino acids. Here the CDR3 DNA reads TGTGCCAGCAGCCAAGGTAGCGGGAGCTCCTACGAGCGGTACTTC. Translated: CASSQGSGSSYERYF.

This clonotype was detected many times. The chain carries TRBV9 and TRBJ2-3; D might be TRBD1 (5 bases). Trimming left V 0 bases short and J 9 bases short, with 14 bases between. CDR1 is SGDLS, CDR2 YYNGEE, per germline. The length of the CDR3 is 14 residues. The CDR3 protein is CASSVEVRQGTQYF. CDR3 nucleotides: TGTGCCAGCAGCGTAGAGGTGAGGCAGGGCACGCAGTATTTT.

The chain links TRBV11-1 to TRBJ2-5; D call uncertain. Trimming pared 1 base from V and 5 bases from J, leaving 17 bases between. The CDR3 sequence is 16 residues long. The V gene's germline CDR1 is SGHAT and CDR2 FQDESV (reference sequence). The CDR3 spells CASSLDGDNPDETQYF. The CDR3 DNA reads as TGTGCCAGCAGCTTAGATGGAGACAACCCTGACGAGACCCAGTACTTC.

This clonotype was seen a few times. The junction differs from germline at one of its ends, possibly a read error. CDR3 protein: CPSSLRGGTGGGLAGGNEQFF. The CDR3 nucleotides read TGTCCCAGCAGCTTAAGGGGGGGAACAGGGGGCGGCCTAGCGGGAGGTAATGAGCAGTTCTTC. The chain couples TRBV11-2 to TRBJ2-1; 11 nucleotides match TRBD2. Germline V CDR1 and CDR2: SGHAT, FQNNGV. The length of the CDR3 is 21 residues.

Ten or more counts support this clonotype. The chain is built from TRBV28 and TRBJ2-1; 10 bases map to TRBD2. CDR1 MDHEN and CDR2 SYDVKM come from the germline V gene. The length of the CDR3 is 14 residues. Trimming removed 5 bases from V and 6 bases from J; junction bases left unmatched: 4. The CDR3 reads CASSLAGAVNEQFF. The CDR3 DNA sequence: TGTGCCAGCAGTCTAGCGGGAGCAGTCAATGAGCAGTTCTTC.

In its sample, this clonotype was seen many times. This chain connects TRBV20-1 to TRBJ2-3, with D uncertain. This CDR3 region has 12 residues. Germline CDR1 reads DFQATT; CDR2 reads SNEGSKA (reference sequence). V lost 4 bases, J lost 1 base, and 6 bases lay in between. This chain's CDR3 is CSATEGTDTQYF. The CDR3 nucleotides are TGCAGTGCTACTGAAGGCACAGATACGCAGTATTTT.

This clonotype occurred many times. The chain has TRBV28 and TRBJ1-4, with 9 positions matching TRBD1. Germline values: CDR1 MDHEN, CDR2 SYDVKM. This CDR3 region has 15 residues. Trimming took 5 bases from V and 8 from J; bases not matched to a gene: 9. CDR3 DNA: TGTGCCAGCAGTCCACAGGGGGCGATAGGGGAAAAACTGTTTTTT. The encoded protein is CASSPQGAIGEKLFF.

This clonotype was seen at least ten times. The V and J genes are TRBV5-5 and TRBJ2-7; 9 bases are shared with TRBD1. After removal of 4 bases from V and 7 bases from J, the junction contained 9 bases not matched to a gene. This CDR3 contains 14 residues. Germline CDR1 is SGHKS and CDR2 is YYEKEE (reference sequence). As DNA, the CDR3 is TGTGCCAGCAGCCTCGGGACAGGGATTGGTGAGCAGTACTTC. It specifies CASSLGTGIGEQYF. The whole variable domain, remainder taken from reference TRBV5-5 and TRBJ2-7, is DAGVTQSPTHLIKTRGQQVTLRCSPISGHKSVSWYQQVLGQGPQFIFQYYEKEERGRGNFPDRFSARQFPNYSSELNVNALLLGDSALYLCASSLGTGIGEQYFGPGTRLTVT.

This clonotype was detected ten times or more. The CDR3 sequence is CASSSPTDTQYF. The DNA for the CDR3 is TGTGCCAGCAGTTCTCCCACAGATACGCAGTATTTT. The chain employs TRBV27 and TRBJ2-3; D is unresolved. The germline V and J ends were trimmed by 4 bases and 2 bases, with 4 bases remaining between them. Germline assignment: CDR1 MNHEY and CDR2 SMNVEV (reference sequence). The length of the CDR3 is 12 residues.

Points on this clonotype: Possible read error: a much larger clone is one base away. The CDR3 sequence: CASSTRQGSNQPQHF. The CDR3 nucleotides read TGTGCCAGCAGTACGAGACAGGGCAGCAATCAGCCCCAGCATTTT. The genes are TRBV28 and TRBJ1-5; 7 nucleotides agree with TRBD1. This CDR3 has 15 amino acids. Trimming cost V 5 bases and J 1 base; bases outside gene matches: 5. CDR1 is MDHEN and CDR2 is SYDVKM in the germline V gene.